These 5 T cell receptor beta chains were sequenced from one sample in a study of blood T cell repertoires in COVID-19. Libraries were prepared by immunoSEQ multiplex PCR; TCRdb keeps only in-frame clonotypes and omits some of them. The sample includes tens of thousands of clones, 80% to 85% of them seen just once. Specimen: peripheral blood. Receptor source: a woman over 75 with COVID-19, enrolled during active disease.

The rearrangement uses TRBV7-6 and TRBJ2-7, with a weak D call TRBD1 (6 bases). The germline V and J ends were trimmed by 5 bases and 7 bases, with 9 bases remaining between them. This CDR3 has 11 amino acids. Germline-derived CDR1 and CDR2 are SGHVS and FNYEAQ. The CDR3 sequence is CASSLQGEQYF. CDR3 in DNA: TGTGCCAGCAGCCTACAGGGAGAGCAGTACTTC.

V and J are TRBV7-3 and TRBJ2-5; 14 positions match TRBD2. With V trimmed by 3 bases and J by 4 bases, 4 bases remained unmatched. Germline V gene lookup returns CDR1 SGHTA and CDR2 FQGTGA. This CDR3 region has 16 residues. In nucleotides, the CDR3 is TGTGCCAGCAGCTTGGGACTAGCGGGAGTAGGAGAGACCCAGTACTTC. Protein sequence: CASSLGLAGVGETQYF. Complete variable domain (other parts from reference TRBV7-3 and TRBJ2-5): GAGVSQTPSNKVTEKGKYVELRCDPISGHTALYWYRQSLGQGPEFLIYFQGTGAADDSGLPNDRFFAVRPEGSVSTLKIQRTERGDSAVYLCASSLGLAGVGETQYFGPGTRLLVL.

CDR3 region: CASSFRTGGHGYTF. The CDR3 bases are TGTGCCAGCAGTTTCCGGACAGGGGGACATGGCTACACCTTC. V is TRBV6-5 and J is TRBJ1-2; the match to TRBD1 covers 10 bases. The length of the CDR3 is 14 residues. Germline CDR1 MNHEY, CDR2 SVGAGI. V lost 4 bases, J lost 6 bases, and 5 bases stayed unmatched.

A note on this clone: Its ends do not fully match the called genes, so a read error is possible. V gene TRBV25-1 combines with J gene TRBJ2-3, with TRBD1 as a possible D gene (5 bases). Per the germline V gene, CDR1 is MGHDK and CDR2 is SYGVNS. The length of the CDR3 is 13 residues. The CDR3 here is CASGERGGNTQYF. In DNA, the CDR3 is TGTGCCAGCGGTGAAAGGGGTGGGAATACGCAGTATTTT.

J is TRBJ2-6 and V is TRBV6-5; no firm D call. Deletions cut 1 base from V and 3 bases from J, with 7 bases between. This CDR3 has 15 residues. The germline V gene has CDR1 MNHEY and CDR2 SVGAGI. The CDR3 sequence is CASSYLVSGANVLTF. CDR3 in DNA: TGTGCCAGCAGTTACTTAGTAAGTGGGGCCAACGTCCTGACTTTC.